A single sample gave rise to the 4 T cell receptor beta chains below, sequenced in a study of CD8 T cells in Susac syndrome (dated by TCRdb to between 2018 and 2021). The library was produced with the immunoSEQ multiplex PCR assay. RNA was extracted using the RNeasy kit, and about 0.45 to 1 microgram was reverse transcribed with random hexamers. Using fastp trimming at Q25 and MiXCR clonotype assembly, TCRdb reanalyzed the public sequencing data and kept in-frame beta chains. Here each entry gathers all rows of one CDR3 protein and keeps the most common genes and DNA. Across this sample there are just over 80,000 distinct CDR3 sequences, with around 94% seen only once. Clones ranked in the top ten supply 0.26% of the sample. Sequenced input: CD8+ T cells from PBMCs. These receptors were taken from a human donor in good health.

V usage is TRBV20-1 and J usage is TRBJ2-7, with 10 bases fitting TRBD1. CDR3 length: 15 amino acids. Per the germline V gene, CDR1 is DFQATT and CDR2 is SNEGSKA (reference sequence). Trimming took 0 bases from V and 5 from J; bases not matched to a gene: 7. The CDR3 protein is CSARDGTGVVHEQYV. As DNA, the CDR3 is TGCAGTGCTAGAGACGGGACAGGGGTCGTCCACGAGCAGTACGTC.

The chain couples TRBV6-5 to TRBJ1-2; D gene ambiguous. The germline V and J ends were trimmed by 2 bases and 3 bases, with 7 bases remaining between them. This CDR3 is 13 amino acids long. In germline, CDR1 is MNHEY, CDR2 SVGAGI. The CDR3 DNA sequence: TGTGCCAGCAGTTACGGATCTTACTATGGCTACACCTTC. Translation: CASSYGSYYGYTF.

This clonotype occurred once. The chain is built from TRBV28 and TRBJ2-1, with TRBD2 matching 9 bases. Trimming took 5 bases from V and 8 from J; bases not matched to a gene: 10. The CDR3 runs to 15 residues. The germline gives CDR1 MDHEN, CDR2 SYDVKM. The CDR3: CASSHTGTSLHEQFF. For the CDR3, the DNA is TGTGCCAGCAGTCACACCGGGACTAGCCTACATGAGCAGTTCTTC.

This chain joins TRBV3-1 and TRBJ1-1; the D gene is possibly TRBD1 (5 bases). Deletions cut 3 bases from V and 5 bases from J, with 10 bases between. There are 13 residues in the CDR3. Per the germline V gene, CDR1 is LGHDT and CDR2 is YNNKEL (reference sequence). This CDR3 is CASSQQWGTEAFF. The CDR3 nucleotides are TGTGCCAGCAGCCAGCAGTGGGGGACTGAAGCTTTCTTT.